The 2 T cell receptor beta chains below were found in one sample sequenced in a study of spatial heterogeneity in lung cancer. General study findings and limits: The study found that expanded intratumoral alpha and beta TCR counts tracked tumor mutation counts.

TCRdb reprocessed the 5' RACE reads with MiXCR, giving one entry per CDR3 protein. The data hold about 22,000 distinct CDR3 sequences, with roughly 10% observed a single time. The sample's time point: sample taken at primary tumor resection. No antigens are known for them. The sequencing here drew on lung tumor tissue, taken at surgery. These receptors all come from a male donor with early-stage non-small cell lung cancer.

This clonotype was counted many times. J is TRBJ2-5 and V is TRBV28, with 11 nucleotides matching TRBD1. Germline CDR1 reads MDHEN; CDR2 reads SYDVKM. After removal of 6 bases from V and 5 bases from J, the junction contained 8 bases not matched to a gene. The CDR3 totals 15 residues. The CDR3 DNA reads as TGTGCCAGCAGCGACCAGGGACAGGGGGGGGAGACCCAGTACTTC. Its protein is CASSDQGQGGETQYF. The whole variable domain, filled in from reference TRBV28 and TRBJ2-5, reads DVKVTQSSRYLVKRTGEKVFLECVQDMDHENMFWYRQDPGLGLRLIYFSYDVKMKEKGDIPEGYSVSREKKERFSLILESASTNQTSMYLCASSDQGQGGETQYFGPGTRLLVL.

This clonotype was observed a few times. The rearrangement joins TRBV21-1 to TRBJ2-1. TRBV21-1 is a recognized pseudogene. This CDR3 region has 14 residues. The chain's CDR3 is CALDQGSSYNEQFF. The CDR3 region has the DNA TGTGCCTTAGATCAGGGGAGCTCCTACAATGAGCAGTTCTTC.